This T cell receptor beta chain comes out of a study of Tregs in tolerant kidney transplant recipients (dated by TCRdb to between 2018 and 2021). Some background on the complete study: The study applied TCRbeta sequencing to find donor-specific regulatory T cells before combined kidney and bone marrow transplantation and then followed those same cells after transplant. Findings and caveats that apply to the study as a whole: The study was limited by small patient numbers, and the findings need validation in larger populations and under other immunosuppression protocols. Donor-specific Treg expansion exceeded global Treg expansion in tolerant patients, suggesting antigen-driven rather than nonspecific expansion. PCR primers changed over time for some patients, so nucleotide-level comparison across those patients' samples was not possible. Biological reproducibility was not directly addressed, though technical replication error appeared minimal. The most biologically relevant and donor-specific TCRbeta repertoire appeared to be identified by expanding Tregs with activated donor B cells.

Genomic DNA was extracted from sorted cells with the QIAGEN DNeasy Blood and Tissue Kit for TCRbeta CDR3 sequencing. High-throughput TCRbeta CDR3 sequencing, which included PCR amplification with bias correction and internal controls, was done commercially through immunoSEQ. In the paper's pipeline: Unique productive TCRbeta sequences were defined by CDR3 nucleotide sequence when primers matched and otherwise by CDR3 amino acid sequence together with Vbeta and Jbeta genes. As a correction for sorting error, sequences shared between sorted populations at a frequency ratio of 2:1 or less were discarded, and the remaining shared sequences were assigned to the higher population. A sequence was defined as donor-reactive if the sequence was expanded at least 5-fold in CFSE-low cells compared with unstimulated cells and had a frequency of at least 0.01% in CFSE-low cells. Jensen-Shannon divergence calculated on the top 100 TCRbeta sequences ranked by frequency was used to measure repertoire divergence. When a sample had multiple sequencing runs, each run was corrected for sorting error separately and the runs were then pooled. TCRdb limited this immuneACCESS table to in-frame rearrangements with V and J called. A share of clones is missing; checked studies link under half to unresolved V genes, and the rest is unexplained. The DNA gave D and trimming, while V, J and clone size come from that table. The sample profile shows about 81,000 clones; 75% to 95% of them were found once. 1.5% to 2% of the sample rests with the top ten.

Notes on this clone: No cognate antigen has been identified for it. No per-base quality is available; no much larger clone lies one base away.

The junction carries 16 bases between V and J, which are trimmed by 6 bases and 2 bases respectively. The CDR3 covers 16 residues, taking in both the cysteine and the phenylalanine. Only CDR3 DNA remains: 48 bases, in frame from the first base. The germline V gene (reference sequence) provides CDR1 LNHDA and CDR2 SQIVND. The transplants used related donors along with nonmyeloablative bone marrow transplantation, and in the human trials mixed chimerism was transient. Unstimulated Tregs (CD4+CD25+CD127-), CD4+ non-Tregs (CD4+CD25-), CD4 and CD8 cells were FACS-sorted from thawed PBMCs. The patients were 4 recipients of combined kidney and bone marrow transplants from the ITN036ST trial, and samples were available only from these trial subjects. Healthy control blood was processed by Ficoll density gradient to PBMCs and cryopreserved; patient PBMCs were collected before and after transplant.

The sample here was CD4+ T cells from blood (PBMCs), taken 24 months after the transplant. The sequence came from a human patient who received a combined kidney and bone marrow transplant. After a transplant, certain T cells may trace back to the graft donor. The V and J segments used are TRBV19 and TRBJ2-2, with TRBD1 as a weak D call on 5 bases. The CDR3 corresponds to CASSRQFLINTGELFF. The DNA reads TGTGCCAGTAGCAGACAGTTCCTGATAAACACCGGGGAGCTGTTTTTT.